This TCR beta chain was obtained from a study of monozygotic twins with inflammatory bowel disease. Study-wide results and limits: The authors note that differing immunosuppressive treatments may have added variability to patient repertoires. No detectable difference in repertoire similarity separated concordant from discordant twins, possibly as a result of limited power. Researchers were unable to tell different T cell subtypes apart.

Notes on this clonotype: Its antigen remains unknown.

For every sample, eight separate reactions were used to make cDNA. TCRdb re-called the 5' RACE reads, yielding one record per CDR3 amino acid sequence without DNA. The sample data list more than 120,000 distinct CDR3 sequences. Sequenced input: blood. This receptor was taken from a human donor with ulcerative colitis or Crohn's disease, or a healthy co-twin of an affected twin (not recorded which).

The CDR3 sequence: CASSSGQGAWTEQFF. V usage is TRBV7-6 and J usage is TRBJ2-1; TCRdb's D call, TRBD1, is unchecked because there is no DNA. Germline CDR1 reads SGHVS; CDR2 reads FNYEAQ. This CDR3 region has 15 residues.